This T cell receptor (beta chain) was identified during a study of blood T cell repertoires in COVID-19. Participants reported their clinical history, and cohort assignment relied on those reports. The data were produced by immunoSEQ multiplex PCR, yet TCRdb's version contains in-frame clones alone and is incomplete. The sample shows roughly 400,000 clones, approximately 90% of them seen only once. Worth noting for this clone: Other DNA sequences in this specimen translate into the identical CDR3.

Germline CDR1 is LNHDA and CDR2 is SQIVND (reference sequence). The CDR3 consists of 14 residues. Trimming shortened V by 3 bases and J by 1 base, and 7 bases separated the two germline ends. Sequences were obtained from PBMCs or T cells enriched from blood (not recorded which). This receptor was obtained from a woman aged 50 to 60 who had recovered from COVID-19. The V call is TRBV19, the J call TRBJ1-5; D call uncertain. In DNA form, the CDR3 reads TGTGCCAGTAGTATCCGGAGAAGCAATCAGCCCCAGCATTTT. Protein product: CASSIRRSNQPQHF.